These T cell receptor beta chains were read from a single sample in a study of radiotherapy plus CTLA-4 blockade in lung cancer. The method was immunoSEQ multiplex PCR; TCRdb's version includes in-frame clones alone and lacks a portion of them. The table includes about 77,000 clones, over 65% detected once. Sequenced material: peripheral blood, taken from a patient treated with radiotherapy plus ipilimumab. The receptors originated from a human donor with non-small cell lung cancer whose response to radiotherapy plus ipilimumab could not be evaluated. The CDR3 runs from the conserved cysteine through the conserved F or W. A D gene is named only where the DNA matches it firmly. Rows give clone size only sometimes, using once, few, many, or a class for an expanded clone.

D gene	V gene	J gene	clone size	CDR3 protein	CDR3 DNA
NA	TRBV5-8	TRBJ2-3	NA	CASSLAGSDTQYF	TGTGCCAGCAGCTTGGCAGGGTCAGATACGCAGTATTTT
TRBD1	TRBV7-2	TRBJ1-2	NA	CASTLTGGDYGYTF	TGTGCCAGCACCCTCACAGGGGGCGACTATGGCTACACCTTC
NA	TRBV5-4	TRBJ1-2	NA	CASSLAGIYGYTF	TGTGCCAGCAGCTTGGCGGGGATCTATGGCTACACCTTC
NA	TRBV6-1	TRBJ2-7	few	CASRGGSTYEQYF	TGTGCCAGCAGGGGGGGTTCGACCTACGAGCAGTACTTC
TRBD2	TRBV29-1	TRBJ2-3	NA	CSVAGLAGGLGDTQYF	TGCAGCGTGGCCGGACTAGCGGGGGGGCTTGGAGATACGCAGTATTTT
NA	TRBV28	TRBJ1-1	NA	CASSLRGTFAEAFF	TGTGCCAGCAGTCTGAGGGGGACGTTCGCTGAAGCTTTCTTT
NA	TRBV28	TRBJ1-3	medium-sized	CASSSTRGNTIYF	TGTGCCAGCAGTTCGACTCGTGGAAACACCATATATTTT
NA	TRBV7-2	TRBJ1-2	NA	CASSFAGGSNYGYTF	TGTGCCAGCAGCTTTGCGGGGGGGTCTAACTATGGCTACACCTTC
NA	TRBV7-3	TRBJ1-1	NA	CASSPQGLNTEAFF	TGTGCCAGCAGCCCCCAGGGGTTGAACACTGAAGCTTTCTTT
NA	TRBV5-1	TRBJ1-1	NA	CASSPVTGTTEAFF	TGCGCCAGCAGCCCTGTAACAGGTACCACTGAAGCTTTCTTT
NA	TRBV5-6	TRBJ2-7	NA	CASSSTYEQYF	TGTGCCAGCAGCTCTACCTACGAGCAGTACTTC
NA	TRBV19	TRBJ1-5	NA	CASRGRKANQPQHF	TGTGCCAGTAGAGGCAGGAAGGCCAATCAGCCCCAGCATTTT
TRBD1	TRBV11-1	TRBJ1-2	NA	CASSPQGGANYGYTF	TGTGCCAGCAGCCCCCAAGGGGGCGCGAACTATGGCTACACCTTC
NA	TRBV6-5	TRBJ2-2	NA	CASSYSSGVPTGELFF	TGTGCCAGCAGTTACTCGTCAGGGGTTCCCACCGGGGAGCTGTTTTTT
NA	TRBV6-6	TRBJ1-1	NA	CASVHRTVNTEAFF	TGTGCCAGCGTTCACAGGACAGTGAACACTGAAGCTTTCTTT
TRBD1	TRBV14	TRBJ2-7	NA	CASSLGDRLVEQYF	TGTGCCAGCAGCCTCGGGGACAGGCTGGTCGAGCAGTACTTC
NA	TRBV19	TRBJ2-7	few	CASSMVGSPYEQYF	TGTGCCAGTAGTATGGTCGGGAGCCCCTACGAGCAGTACTTC
TRBD1	TRBV2	TRBJ1-5	few	CASSGQGGDQPQHF	TGTGCCAGCAGTGGGCAGGGGGGTGATCAGCCCCAGCATTTT
TRBD1	TRBV19	TRBJ2-3	few	CASRPGGGIGDTQYF	TGTGCCAGTAGGCCAGGGGGCGGGATAGGAGATACGCAGTATTTT
NA	TRBV6-5	TRBJ1-1	NA	CASKLKANTEAFF	TGTGCCAGCAAACTAAAAGCTAACACTGAAGCTTTCTTT
TRBD2	TRBV27	TRBJ2-5	NA	CASSFLAGKRETQYF	TGTGCCAGCAGTTTCCTAGCGGGGAAACGGGAGACCCAGTACTTC
TRBD1	TRBV5-5	TRBJ1-5	NA	CASSHQYRTGGSNQPQHF	TGTGCCAGCAGCCATCAATACCGGACAGGGGGAAGCAATCAGCCCCAGCATTTT
NA	TRBV7-3	TRBJ1-1	NA	CASSSGQNTEAFF	TGTGCCAGCAGCTCGGGACAGAACACTGAAGCTTTCTTT
NA	TRBV30	TRBJ2-5	NA	CAWTSTETQYF	TGTGCCTGGACTAGCACAGAGACCCAGTACTTC